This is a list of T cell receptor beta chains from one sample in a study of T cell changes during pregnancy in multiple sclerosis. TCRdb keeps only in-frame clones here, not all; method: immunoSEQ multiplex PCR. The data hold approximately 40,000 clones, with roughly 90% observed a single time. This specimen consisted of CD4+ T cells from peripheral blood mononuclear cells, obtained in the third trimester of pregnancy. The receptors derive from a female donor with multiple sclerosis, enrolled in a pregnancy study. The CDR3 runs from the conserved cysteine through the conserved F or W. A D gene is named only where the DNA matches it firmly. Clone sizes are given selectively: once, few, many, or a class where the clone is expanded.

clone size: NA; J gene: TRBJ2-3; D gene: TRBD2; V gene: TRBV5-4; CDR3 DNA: TGTGCCAGCAGCTTACCCGGACTAGCGGGAGACTATCGAGATACGCAGTATTTT; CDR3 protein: CASSLPGLAGDYRDTQYF
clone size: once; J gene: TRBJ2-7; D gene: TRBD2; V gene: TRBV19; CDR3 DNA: TGTGCCAGTAGCCTGGGGGGAGGGAGTTCCTACGAGCAGTACTTC; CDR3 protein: CASSLGGGSSYEQYF
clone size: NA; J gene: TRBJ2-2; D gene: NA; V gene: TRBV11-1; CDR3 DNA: TGTGCCAGCAGTTCAATGGCTCACGGGGAGCTGTTTTTT; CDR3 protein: CASSSMAHGELFF
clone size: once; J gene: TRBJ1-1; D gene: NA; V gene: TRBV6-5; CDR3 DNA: TGTGCCAGCAGTAGGAGCACTGAAGCTTTCTTT; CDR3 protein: CASSRSTEAFF
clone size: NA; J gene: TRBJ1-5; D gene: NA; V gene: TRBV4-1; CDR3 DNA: TGCGCCAGCAGCCAAGTCGAGACAGTTAGCAATCAGCCCCAGCATTTT; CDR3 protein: CASSQVETVSNQPQHF
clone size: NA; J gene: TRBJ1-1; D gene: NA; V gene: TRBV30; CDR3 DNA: TGTGCCTGGAGTGTTCAAGCGAACACTGAAGCTTTCTTT; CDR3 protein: CAWSVQANTEAFF
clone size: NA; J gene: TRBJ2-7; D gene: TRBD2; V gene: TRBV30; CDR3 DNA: TGTGCCTGGAGTCCTCACCTCAGCGGGAGGACTTACGAGCAGTACTTC; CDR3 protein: CAWSPHLSGRTYEQYF
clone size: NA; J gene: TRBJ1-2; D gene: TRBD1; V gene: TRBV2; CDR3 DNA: TGTGCCAGCAGACTTGGACAGGGAGCCTATGGCTACACCTTC; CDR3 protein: CASRLGQGAYGYTF
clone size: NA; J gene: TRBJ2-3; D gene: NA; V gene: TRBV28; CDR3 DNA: TGTGCCAGCAGTTTAATAATCTTTGGAGACACAGATACGCAGTATTTT; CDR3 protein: CASSLIIFGDTDTQYF
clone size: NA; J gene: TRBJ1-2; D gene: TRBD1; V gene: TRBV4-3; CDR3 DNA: TGCGCCAGCAGCCAAGAGTGGGACAGTGACTATGGCTACACCTTC; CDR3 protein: CASSQEWDSDYGYTF
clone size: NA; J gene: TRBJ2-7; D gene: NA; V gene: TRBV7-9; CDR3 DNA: TGTGCCAGTCAGGCTGACTACGAGCAGTACTTC; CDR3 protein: CASQADYEQYF
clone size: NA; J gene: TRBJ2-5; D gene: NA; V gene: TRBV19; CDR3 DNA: TGTGCCAGTAGTATAGGCCGGGGAGTGGAGACCCAGTACTTC; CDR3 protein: CASSIGRGVETQYF
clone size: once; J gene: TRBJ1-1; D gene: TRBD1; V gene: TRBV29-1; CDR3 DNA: TGCAGCGTCAGGACAGGGAGTGGCACTGAAGCTTTCTTT; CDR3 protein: CSVRTGSGTEAFF
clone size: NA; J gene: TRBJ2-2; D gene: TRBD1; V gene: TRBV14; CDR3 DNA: TGTGCCAGCAGCTACACAGGGGTGACCGGGGAGCTGTTTTTT; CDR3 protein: CASSYTGVTGELFF
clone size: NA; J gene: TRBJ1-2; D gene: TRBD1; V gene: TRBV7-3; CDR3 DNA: TGTGCCAGCATCCCCAGGGACAGGGAAGAGAGCTATGGCTACACCTTC; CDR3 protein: CASIPRDREESYGYTF
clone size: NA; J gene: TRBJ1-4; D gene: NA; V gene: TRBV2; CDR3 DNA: TGTGCCAGCAGTGAAGGGCGGGTAGTAAAACTGTTTTTT; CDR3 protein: CASSEGRVVKLFF
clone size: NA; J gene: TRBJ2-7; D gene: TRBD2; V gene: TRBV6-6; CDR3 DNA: TGTGCCAGCAGTCGACTAGCGGGAGGTTACGAGCAGTACTTC; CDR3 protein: CASSRLAGGYEQYF
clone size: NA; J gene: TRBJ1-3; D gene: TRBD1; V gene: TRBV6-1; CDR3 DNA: TGTGCCAGCAGTGCGGGTCCCGGACAGGGCTCTGGAAACACCATATATTTT; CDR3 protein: CASSAGPGQGSGNTIYF
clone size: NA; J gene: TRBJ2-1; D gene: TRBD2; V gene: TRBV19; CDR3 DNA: TGTGCCAGTACCCCAACCCCACTAGCGCATAATGAGCAGTTCTTC; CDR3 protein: CASTPTPLAHNEQFF
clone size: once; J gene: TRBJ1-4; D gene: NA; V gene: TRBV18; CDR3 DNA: TGTGCCAGCTCCGCGGGGGAAAAACTGTTTTTT; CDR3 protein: CASSAGEKLFF
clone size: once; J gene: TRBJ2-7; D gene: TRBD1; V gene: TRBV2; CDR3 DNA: TGTGCCAGCAGATCCGGGACAGTCTCATCCTACGAGCAGTACTTC; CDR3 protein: CASRSGTVSSYEQYF
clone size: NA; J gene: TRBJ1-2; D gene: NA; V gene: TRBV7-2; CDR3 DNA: TGTGCCAGCAGCTTAGCCTTGAAGGCCGTAAGCGATGGCTACACCTTC; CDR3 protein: CASSLALKAVSDGYTF
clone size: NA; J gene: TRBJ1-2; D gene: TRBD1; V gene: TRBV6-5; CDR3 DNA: TGTGCCAGCAGTTTCCGGACAGGGGGGAACTATGGCTACACCTTC; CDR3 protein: CASSFRTGGNYGYTF
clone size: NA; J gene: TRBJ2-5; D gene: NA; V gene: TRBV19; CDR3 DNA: TGTGCCAGTAGTATGAACAGACAAGAGACCCAGTACTTC; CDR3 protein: CASSMNRQETQYF
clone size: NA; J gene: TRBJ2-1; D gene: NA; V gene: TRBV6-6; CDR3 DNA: TGTGCCAGCACCCCCCCCGCGGGAAGTTCCTACAATGAGCAGTTCTTC; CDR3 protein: CASTPPAGSSYNEQFF
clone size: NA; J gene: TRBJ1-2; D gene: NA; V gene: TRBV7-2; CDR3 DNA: TGTGCCAGCAGCTTGACAGTGGACTATGGCTACACCTTC; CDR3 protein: CASSLTVDYGYTF
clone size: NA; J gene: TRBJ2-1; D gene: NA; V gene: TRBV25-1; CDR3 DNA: TGTGCCAGCAGTGAATTGGAGAAACTCACCTACAATGAGCAGTTCTTC; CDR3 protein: CASSELEKLTYNEQFF
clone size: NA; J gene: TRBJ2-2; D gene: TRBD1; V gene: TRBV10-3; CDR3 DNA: TGTGCCATCAGTGAGGGACAGGGGGCGGCCGGGGAGCTGTTTTTT; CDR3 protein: CAISEGQGAAGELFF
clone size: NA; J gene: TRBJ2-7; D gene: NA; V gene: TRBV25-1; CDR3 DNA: TGTGCCAGCAGTGCACAGGGTTACGAGCAGTACTTC; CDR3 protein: CASSAQGYEQYF
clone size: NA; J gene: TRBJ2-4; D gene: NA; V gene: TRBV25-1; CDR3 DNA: TGTGCCAGCAGTGGCGGGACCCCCAAAAACATTCAGTACTTC; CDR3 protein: CASSGGTPKNIQYF
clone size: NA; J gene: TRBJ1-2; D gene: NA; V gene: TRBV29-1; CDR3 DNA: TGCAGCGTTGAAGACGGAGGTCTTAACTATGGCTACACCTTC; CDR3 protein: CSVEDGGLNYGYTF
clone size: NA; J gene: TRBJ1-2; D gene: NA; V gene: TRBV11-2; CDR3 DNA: TGTGCCAGCAGCTTATCGGGGAACGGCTACACCTTC; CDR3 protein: CASSLSGNGYTF
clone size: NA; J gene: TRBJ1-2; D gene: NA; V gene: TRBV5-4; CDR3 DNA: TGTGCCAGCAGCTTGGCGTGGGGAGGTGGCAACTATGGCTACACCTTC; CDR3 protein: CASSLAWGGGNYGYTF
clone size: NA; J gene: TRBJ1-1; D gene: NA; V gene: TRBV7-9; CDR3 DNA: TGTGCCAGCAGCCCCGTTGGCCCGAGGACTGAAGCTTTCTTT; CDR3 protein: CASSPVGPRTEAFF
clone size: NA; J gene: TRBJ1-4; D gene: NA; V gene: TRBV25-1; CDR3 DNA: TGTGCCAGCAGTACCCTAGTTGGAACGGGAGAAAAACTGTTTTTT; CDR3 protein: CASSTLVGTGEKLFF
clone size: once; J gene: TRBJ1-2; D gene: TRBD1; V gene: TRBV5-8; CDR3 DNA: TGTGCCAGCAGCTTTTTTAAGGCAGGGGGTTCTGGCTACACCTTC; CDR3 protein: CASSFFKAGGSGYTF
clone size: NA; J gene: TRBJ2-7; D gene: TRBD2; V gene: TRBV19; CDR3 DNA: TGTGCCAGTAGTATAGGACTAGCGGGAACCTACGAGCAGTACTTC; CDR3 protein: CASSIGLAGTYEQYF
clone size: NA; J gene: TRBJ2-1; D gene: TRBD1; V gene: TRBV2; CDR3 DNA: TGTGCCAGCAGTGTACCCAGGGGGCTCACGGATGAGCAGTTCTTC; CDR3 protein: CASSVPRGLTDEQFF
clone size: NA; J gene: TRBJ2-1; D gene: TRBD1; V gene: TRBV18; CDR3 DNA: TGTGCCAGCTCACCACCCCAGGGGGCGCAGGTCAATGAGCAGTTCTTC; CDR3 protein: CASSPPQGAQVNEQFF
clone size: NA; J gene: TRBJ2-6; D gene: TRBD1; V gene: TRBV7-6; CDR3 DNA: TGTGCCAGCAGCTTAGTTACAGGGGCTGGGGCCAACGTCCTGACTTTC; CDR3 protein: CASSLVTGAGANVLTF
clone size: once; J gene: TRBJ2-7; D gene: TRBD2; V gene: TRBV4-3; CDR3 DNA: TGCGCCAGCAGCCAGAGCGGGAGTCTCGGCTACGAGCAGTACTTC; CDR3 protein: CASSQSGSLGYEQYF
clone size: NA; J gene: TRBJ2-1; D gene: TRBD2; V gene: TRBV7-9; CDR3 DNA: TGTGCCAGCAGCTTAGAGCTAGCGGGGCCCGTGGAGCAGTTCTTC; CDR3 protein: CASSLELAGPVEQFF